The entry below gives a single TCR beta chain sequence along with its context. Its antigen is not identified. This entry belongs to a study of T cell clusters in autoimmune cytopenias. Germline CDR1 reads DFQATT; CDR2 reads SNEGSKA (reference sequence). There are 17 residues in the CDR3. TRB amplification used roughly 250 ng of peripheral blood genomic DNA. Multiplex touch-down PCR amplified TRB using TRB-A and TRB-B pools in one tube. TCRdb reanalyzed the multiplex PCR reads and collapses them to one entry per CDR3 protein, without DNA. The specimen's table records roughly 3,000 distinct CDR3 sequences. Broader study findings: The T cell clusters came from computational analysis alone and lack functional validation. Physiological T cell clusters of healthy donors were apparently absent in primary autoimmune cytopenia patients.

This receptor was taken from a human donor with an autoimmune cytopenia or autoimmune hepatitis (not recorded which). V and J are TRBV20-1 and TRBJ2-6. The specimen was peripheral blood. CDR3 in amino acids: CSARPLDFKGGANVLTF.